Shown below are 21 T cell receptor beta chains from a single sample sequenced in a study of blood T cell repertoires in COVID-19. TCRdb's table, derived via immunoSEQ multiplex PCR, lists solely in-frame clones and lacks some. This sample has roughly 53,000 clones, with 80% to 90% found just once. Sequencing used peripheral blood. The receptors come from a woman of 80 years or more with COVID-19, enrolled during active disease.

This clone was counted a few times. The V and J genes are TRBV9 and TRBJ1-6, with 7 positions matching TRBD1. CDR3 length equals 17 residues. Trimming cost V 3 bases and J 0 bases; bases outside gene matches: 6. Germline V CDR1 and CDR2: SGDLS, YYNGEE. CDR3 protein: CASSGPTGASYNSPLHF. The CDR3 DNA reads as TGTGCCAGCAGCGGGCCTACAGGGGCCTCCTATAATTCACCCCTCCACTTT.

The chain combines TRBV19 with TRBJ2-2; 7 nucleotides agree with TRBD1. Unmatched junction bases numbered 8, after V lost 2 bases and J lost 2 bases. Germline V CDR1 and CDR2: LNHDA, SQIVND (reference sequence). CDR3 size: 17 residues. CDR3 sequence reads: CASSIPRTGPNTGELFF. Written as DNA, the CDR3 is TGTGCCAGTAGTATACCCCGGACAGGCCCAAACACCGGGGAGCTGTTTTTT.

V gene TRBV3-1 (or the pseudogene TRBV3-2) combines with J gene TRBJ1-2; 8 bases align to TRBD1. Germline V gene data show CDR1 as LGHDT and CDR2 as YNNKEL (reference sequence). Losses at the gene ends were 4 bases for V and 8 bases for J; bases not matched to a gene: 18. The CDR3 is 17 residues long. The chain's CDR3 is CASSPYPRTGFEFGYTF. In DNA form, the CDR3 reads TGTGCCAGCAGCCCCTACCCCCGGACAGGGTTCGAATTCGGCTACACCTTC.

This clone has only a few counts. The chain combines TRBV4-1 with TRBJ2-7; 7 bases align to TRBD1. The CDR3 covers 15 residues. Trimming took 1 base from V and 3 from J; bases not matched to a gene: 6. The germline gives CDR1 MGHRA, CDR2 YSYEKL. CDR3 sequence (DNA): TGCGCCAGCAGCCAAGGCAGGGGGTTCCTCTACGAGCAGTACTTC. Encoded protein: CASSQGRGFLYEQYF.

DNA for the CDR3: TGTGCCAGCAGCTTAGGCCCGGGGGACTCCTACGAGCAGTACTTC. Its protein product is CASSLGPGDSYEQYF. The J gene is TRBJ2-7, the V gene TRBV13; maybe TRBD2 (6 bases). Looked up from germline, CDR1 is PRHDT and CDR2 is FYEKMQ (reference sequence). The CDR3 spans 15 residues. Trimming left V 0 bases short and J 0 bases short, with 9 bases between.

V usage is TRBV5-1 and J usage is TRBJ2-2, with 7 bases matching TRBD1. CDR1 and CDR2 from the germline V gene are SGHRS and YFSETQ. J gave up 0 bases and V 2 bases, and 1 base lay outside the gene matches. The CDR3 contains 15 residues. CDR3 nucleotides: TGCGCCAGCAGCTTTCAGGGGGCGAACACCGGGGAGCTGTTTTTT. Amino acid sequence: CASSFQGANTGELFF. The complete variable domain, with remaining parts taken from reference TRBV5-1 and TRBJ2-2, reads KAGVTQTPRYLIKTRGQQVTLSCSPISGHRSVSWYQQTPGQGLQFLFEYFSETQRNKGNFPGRFSGRQFSNSRSEMNVSTLELGDSALYLCASSFQGANTGELFFGEGSRLTVL.

The CDR3 reads CSALNEKLFF. The CDR3 DNA reads TGCAGCGCTTTAAATGAAAAACTGTTTTTT. This chain links TRBV29-1 with TRBJ1-4; no firm D call. Germline V gives CDR1 SQVTM, CDR2 ANQGSEA. V lost 7 bases, J lost 5 bases, and 5 bases lay in between. This CDR3 comprises 10 residues.

The table lists this clone with a count of one. The rearrangement links TRBV11-2 to TRBJ2-7, with D possibly matching TRBD1 (6 bases). Germline V gives CDR1 SGHAT, CDR2 FQNNGV. V was pared by 5 bases and J by 2 bases, with 13 bases between. This CDR3 region has 14 residues. CDR3 sequence: CASSLTDRAYEQYF. In nucleotides, the CDR3 is TGTGCCAGCAGCCTTACGGACAGAGCCTACGAGCAGTACTTC. The full variable domain, its missing parts supplied by reference TRBV11-2 and TRBJ2-7, is EAGVAQSPRYKIIEKRQSVAFWCNPISGHATLYWYQQILGQGPKLLIQFQNNGVVDDSQLPKDRFSAERLKGVDSTLKIQPAKLEDSAVYLCASSLTDRAYEQYFGPGTRLTVT.

This chain links TRBV21-1 with TRBJ1-5; TRBD1 reflects the table's D call only, with no check against the DNA. TRBV21-1 is an annotated pseudogene. The CDR3 runs to 20 residues. CDR3 nucleotides: TGTGCCAGCAGCAAAACCCTCCGTGGGACAGGGGGCTCGGGCAATCAGCCCCAGCATTTT. Its protein product is CASSKTLRGTGGSGNQPQHF.

The gene calls are TRBV2 and TRBJ2-7; D gene unclear. V was cut by 4 bases and J by 0 bases, with 13 bases left in between. The germline CDR1 and CDR2 sequences are SNHLY and FYNNEI. This CDR3 region has 15 residues. CDR3 bases: TGTGCCAGCAGTGCTAACCAGGTGGGCTCCTACGAGCAGTACTTC. It translates to CASSANQVGSYEQYF.

The chain uses TRBV21-1 and TRBJ1-4. TRBV21-1 is assigned pseudogene status. There are 17 residues in the CDR3. The CDR3 nucleotides read TGTGCCAGCAGTCTTATATTAGCCAAGGTGCATAATGAAAAACTGTTTTTT. Amino acids: CASSLILAKVHNEKLFF.

The chain has TRBV13 and TRBJ2-3, with 7 bases aligning to TRBD1. This CDR3 spans 18 amino acids. The ends lost 4 bases at V and 0 bases at J; junction bases unmatched: 13. Germline CDR1 PRHDT, CDR2 FYEKMQ (reference sequence). The CDR3 nucleotides read TGTGCCAGCAGCTCCCGGACAGGCCTACTAACTAGCACAGATACGCAGTATTTT. Protein sequence: CASSSRTGLLTSTDTQYF.

The chain joins TRBV2 to TRBJ2-2; 8 positions match TRBD1. This CDR3 contains 15 residues. V lost 7 bases and J lost 4; bases outside the gene matches: 8. Germline CDR1 SNHLY, CDR2 FYNNEI. This chain's CDR3 is CASKLTGEVTGELFF. The CDR3 DNA sequence: TGTGCCAGCAAATTGACAGGGGAGGTCACCGGGGAGCTGTTTTTT.

The V call is TRBV9, the J call TRBJ2-1; D not resolved. Germline V gives CDR1 SGDLS, CDR2 YYNGEE. The germline V and J ends were trimmed by 4 bases and 6 bases, with 5 bases remaining between them. The CDR3 spans 11 residues. The CDR3 loop reads CASSSLNEQFF. The DNA of the CDR3 is TGTGCCAGCAGCTCCCTCAATGAGCAGTTCTTC.

The J gene is TRBJ1-3, the V gene TRBV13; weak D call: TRBD1 (6 bases). V was shortened by 8 bases and J by 2 bases, with 13 bases between the two germline ends. The germline V gene has CDR1 PRHDT and CDR2 FYEKMQ (reference sequence). The CDR3 has 14 amino acids. In nucleotides, the CDR3 is TGTGCCAGCTCGCGGGGGGGCACTGGAAACACCATATATTTT. Its protein product is CASSRGGTGNTIYF.

The CDR3 bases are TGTGCCAGCTCACGAGGACAGGTCGAGCAGTACTTC. It yields the protein CASSRGQVEQYF. This chain joins TRBV18 and TRBJ2-7, with TRBD1 matching over 7 bases. This CDR3 is 12 amino acids long. Trimming cost V 4 bases and J 6 bases; bases outside gene matches: 3. Germline CDR1 is KGHSH and CDR2 is LQKENI.

V usage is TRBV11-2 and J usage is TRBJ2-1, with TRBD2 as a possible D gene (5 bases). V was shortened by 5 bases and J by 10 bases, with 9 bases between the two germline ends. CDR1 is SGHAT, CDR2 FQNNGV, per germline. The CDR3 extends over 11 amino acids. The DNA for the CDR3 is TGTGCCAGCAGCCTTCAGCGGGAGCAGTTCTTC. This encodes CASSLQREQFF. Using reference TRBV11-2 and TRBJ2-1 for the parts outside the CDR3, the full variable domain is EAGVAQSPRYKIIEKRQSVAFWCNPISGHATLYWYQQILGQGPKLLIQFQNNGVVDDSQLPKDRFSAERLKGVDSTLKIQPAKLEDSAVYLCASSLQREQFFGPGTRLTVL.

The J gene is TRBJ1-2, the V gene TRBV28; D remains unclear. CDR3 length equals 14 residues. V lost 0 bases to trimming and J lost 2 bases, with 7 bases between them. The V gene's germline CDR1 is MDHEN and CDR2 SYDVKM. This CDR3 reads CASSLWSANYGYTF. CDR3 DNA sequence: TGTGCCAGCAGTTTATGGAGCGCGAACTATGGCTACACCTTC.

CDR3 residues: CASSVLPGDTSYNEQFF. DNA of the CDR3: TGTGCCAGCAGCGTATTACCAGGCGACACCTCCTACAATGAGCAGTTCTTC. The V and J genes are TRBV9 and TRBJ2-1; no clear D gene. The V gene lost 1 base and the J gene lost 0 bases, with 14 bases spanning the gap. Germline CDR1 and CDR2: SGDLS and YYNGEE. The CDR3 sequence is 17 residues long.

The chain carries TRBV28 and TRBJ1-5; D ambiguous. The CDR3 loop spans 14 amino acids. V dropped 1 base and J dropped 3 bases, with 7 bases sitting between them. Germline CDR1 reads MDHEN; CDR2 reads SYDVKM. CDR3 in DNA: TGTGCCAGCAGTTTATACAACCCCAATCAGCCCCAGCATTTT. Amino acids: CASSLYNPNQPQHF.

The CDR3, as DNA: TGTGCCAGCAGCTTGGGGCCACAGAGTGGAAACACCATATATTTT. Translated: CASSLGPQSGNTIYF. The rearrangement uses TRBV7-2 and TRBJ1-3, with D perhaps matching TRBD1 (5 bases). CDR1 and CDR2 from the germline V gene are SGHTA and FQGNSA. The CDR3 runs to 15 residues. V was shortened by 3 bases and J by 3 bases, with 12 bases between the two germline ends.